The 5 T cell receptor beta chains below all came from one sample that was sequenced in a study of shared clonotypes between healthy human individuals. Clones were read by immunoSEQ multiplex PCR, and TCRdb kept only the in-frame ones, dropping some. Of under 750,000 clones listed, approximately 72% are singletons. What was sequenced was memory CD4+ T cells sorted from blood. Subset described: CD45RA-negative fraction. The receptors were sampled from a woman aged 25 to 39 in good health.

This clone was counted between two and nine times. The J gene is TRBJ2-2, the V gene TRBV5-5, with 7 nucleotides matching TRBD1. The CDR3 spans 13 residues. Trimming took 6 bases from V and 5 from J; bases not matched to a gene: 4. The germline gives CDR1 SGHKS, CDR2 YYEKEE (reference sequence). CDR3 region: CASNQGVTGELFF. CDR3 in DNA: TGTGCCAGCAACCAGGGGGTTACCGGGGAGCTGTTTTTT. Based on the CDR3 plus reference TRBV5-5 and TRBJ2-2, the full variable domain is DAGVTQSPTHLIKTRGQQVTLRCSPISGHKSVSWYQQVLGQGPQFIFQYYEKEERGRGNFPDRFSARQFPNYSSELNVNALLLGDSALYLCASNQGVTGELFFGEGSRLTVL.

There are many counts of this clone. The J gene is TRBJ1-1, the V gene TRBV7-9; D is ambiguous. Germline CDR1 is SEHNR and CDR2 is FQNEAQ (reference sequence). This CDR3 has 13 residues. Trimming stripped 5 bases from V and 2 bases from J, with 9 bases between. The CDR3 nucleotides read TGTGCCAGCAGCCGCACGGGCAACACTGAAGCTTTCTTT. Translated, it gives CASSRTGNTEAFF.

The genes are TRBV2 and TRBJ1-2; a weak D match, TRBD1 (5 bases). Germline values: CDR1 SNHLY, CDR2 FYNNEI. The V gene lost 6 bases and the J gene lost 1 base, with 12 bases spanning the gap. This CDR3 region has 14 residues. This chain's CDR3 is CASRGHQGNYGYTF. CDR3 nucleotide sequence: TGTGCCAGCAGGGGGCACCAGGGTAACTATGGCTACACCTTC.

V usage is TRBV7-9 and J usage is TRBJ2-5, with no clear D. The V and J ends lost 5 bases and 5 bases respectively, with 18 bases between them. Germline CDR1 SEHNR, CDR2 FQNEAQ (reference sequence). The CDR3 is made up of 15 amino acids. CDR3 sequence: CASSARLTKGETQYF. The CDR3, as DNA: TGTGCCAGCAGCGCCCGACTTACAAAAGGGGAGACCCAGTACTTC.

The chain links TRBV28 to TRBJ1-5; D call uncertain. The CDR3 is 14 amino acids. V was shortened by 2 bases and J by 7 bases, with 12 bases between the two germline ends. Germline lookup yields CDR1 MDHEN and CDR2 SYDVKM. In DNA form, the CDR3 reads TGTGCCAGCAGTTTAAGGAACCCAAGGCAGCCCCAGCATTTT. Protein: CASSLRNPRQPQHF.